This TCR beta chain originates from a study of blood T cell repertoires in COVID-19. Study in general: T cells, B-cell-depleted T cells, or PBMCs provided the cDNA or gDNA that served as material.

Original methodology: Cell counts per sample came from amplifying reference gene primers. The method was immunoSEQ multiplex PCR; TCRdb's version includes in-frame clones alone and lacks a portion of them. V and J calls and clone size are given by that table; D and trimming were obtained from the DNA. The data contain some 58,000 clones, around 87% of them seen just once; the ten biggest clones take up 7.8%. The sequence came from a man aged 50-60 years with active COVID-19. The sample consisted of peripheral blood.

The CDR3 spells CASRGLDRLNTEAFF. The DNA for the CDR3 is TGTGCCAGTAGGGGTCTGGACAGACTGAACACTGAAGCTTTCTTT. The chain joins TRBV19 to TRBJ1-1; D is perhaps TRBD1 (6 bases). CDR1 and CDR2 from the germline V gene are LNHDA and SQIVND (reference sequence). The CDR3 totals 15 residues. V was clipped by 6 bases and J by 0 bases, with 14 bases between them.